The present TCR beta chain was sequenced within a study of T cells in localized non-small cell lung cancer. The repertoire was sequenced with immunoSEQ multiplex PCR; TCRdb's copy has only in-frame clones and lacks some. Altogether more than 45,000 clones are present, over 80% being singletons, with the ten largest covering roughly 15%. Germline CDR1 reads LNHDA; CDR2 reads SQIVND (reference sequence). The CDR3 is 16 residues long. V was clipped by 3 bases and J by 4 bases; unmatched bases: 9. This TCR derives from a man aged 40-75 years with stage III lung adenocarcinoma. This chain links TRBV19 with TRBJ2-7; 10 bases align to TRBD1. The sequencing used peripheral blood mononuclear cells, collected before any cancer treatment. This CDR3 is CASSISGTGALYEQYF. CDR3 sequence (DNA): TGTGCCAGTAGTATCTCCGGGACAGGGGCCTTATACGAGCAGTACTTC.